This T cell receptor (beta chain) was identified during a study of shared clonotypes between healthy human individuals. Germline V lookup: CDR1 MDHEN, CDR2 SYDVKM. CDR3 length: 14 amino acids. The junction had 5 bases not matched to a gene; V was cut back by 3 bases and J by 4 bases. This table comes from immunoSEQ multiplex PCR, and its TCRdb copy is limited to in-frame clones, with some not included. The sample holds about 470,000 clones; 70% to 80% are singletons and the top ten take 13%. The origin of this receptor is a middle-aged woman in good health. Some clones in this sample may be carry-over from other donors' samples. The chain carries TRBV28 and TRBJ1-2, with 7 bases identical to TRBD1. The sequenced sample was PBMCs. The CDR3 DNA reads TGTGCCAGCAGTTTTAGGGACAGATCCTATGGCTACACCTTC. This codes for CASSFRDRSYGYTF.